This T cell receptor beta chain emerged from a study of beta chain features in type 1 diabetes. Findings and caveats of the study: Significant though moderate, a shortening of TCRB CDR3s appeared in all four CD4+ subsets of Type 1 diabetes patients. Possible PCR preference for shorter templates applied equally to patients and controls. Insertion counts at VDJ junctions were lower in type 1 diabetes patients, who also showed more deletions there.

As to this clone: The antigen remains unidentified.

It was via CD45RO/CCR7/CD25/CD127/CD95/CD27 that CD4+ naive, central memory, regulatory and stem cell-like memory cells were sorted. Each sorted population was over 98% pure. TCRB transcripts that were expressed got sequenced, as all of the isolated RNA had been reverse transcribed. The data were produced by immunoSEQ multiplex PCR, yet TCRdb's version contains in-frame clones alone and is incomplete. The data contain 50,000 or so clones, around 40% of them singletons. V was shortened by 3 bases and J by 0 bases, with 11 bases between the two germline ends. Looked up from germline, CDR1 is SEHNR and CDR2 is FQNEAQ (reference sequence). This CDR3 has 15 residues.

V is TRBV7-9 and J is TRBJ1-1; D is possibly TRBD1 (6 bases). This TCR derives from a young man with type 1 diabetes. Sequenced material: Tregs from blood. The CDR3 loop reads CASSFRGGLNTEAFF. DNA of the CDR3: TGTGCCAGCAGCTTCCGAGGGGGATTGAACACTGAAGCTTTCTTT.